Presented here are 15 T cell receptor beta chains from one specimen sequenced in a study. One entry per CDR3 protein results from TCRdb running MiXCR on the RT-PCR reads. This sample carries about 680,000 distinct CDR3 sequences, 13% to 15% of them seen once, and the ten largest clones take around 3.3%. Sequencing was performed on memory CD4+ T cells from blood. The receptors originated from a female donor in good health, serving as a healthy control.

This clonotype was seen many times. The chain carries TRBV6-5 and TRBJ2-2; D might be TRBD2 (5 bases). Trimming left V 6 bases short and J 0 bases short, with 11 bases between. Germline V gene sequence: CDR1 MNHEY, CDR2 SVGAGI. The CDR3 extends over 15 amino acids. For the CDR3, the DNA is TGTGCCAGCAGGTCCGGAGGACCGAACACCGGGGAGCTGTTTTTT. It specifies CASRSGGPNTGELFF.

This clonotype was observed a few times. The chain has TRBV27 and TRBJ1-2, with D maybe TRBD1 (6 bases). Trimming pared 6 bases from V and 0 bases from J, leaving 14 bases between. The CDR3 has 15 residues. CDR1 is MNHEY, CDR2 SMNVEV, per germline (reference sequence). CDR3 amino acids: CASRQGVGSNYGYTF. The CDR3 DNA follows: TGTGCCAGCAGACAGGGAGTGGGGTCTAACTATGGCTACACCTTC.

The V and J genes are TRBV7-6 and TRBJ2-5; 14 bases align to TRBD2. CDR3 length: 16 amino acids. Germline V gene sequence: CDR1 SGHVS, CDR2 FNYEAQ. V lost 7 bases, J lost 4 bases, and 8 bases stayed unmatched. The CDR3 here is CASTRTSGRNRETQYF. The CDR3 nucleotides are TGTGCCAGCACCCGGACTAGCGGGAGGAATCGAGAGACCCAGTACTTC.

J is TRBJ2-7 and V is TRBV6-2 or TRBV6-3; 8 positions agree with TRBD2. Germline V lookup: CDR1 MNHEY, CDR2 SVGEGT. V shed 7 bases, J shed 3 bases, and the junction held 14 bases outside the gene matches. The CDR3 is made up of 16 amino acids. The CDR3 sequence: CASTSPAAGGFYEQYF. The CDR3 nucleotides are TGTGCCAGCACTTCGCCCGCGGCGGGAGGTTTCTACGAGCAGTACTTC.

The chain is built from TRBV20-1 and TRBJ1-4; TRBD1 matches 12 bases. Trimming at V came to 2 bases and at J to 1 base, leaving 11 bases not matched to a gene. This CDR3 spans 19 amino acids. CDR1 is DFQATT and CDR2 is SNEGSKA in the germline V gene (reference sequence). In nucleotides, the CDR3 is TGCAGTGCTAGACCTCTACCGGGACAGGGGGCGGGAACTAATGAAAAACTGTTTTTT. Translation: CSARPLPGQGAGTNEKLFF.

This clonotype turned up a few times. CDR3 DNA sequence: TGTGCCAGCAGTGAATACCAGCGGGGTGGGGAGACCCAGTACTTC. This translates into CASSEYQRGGETQYF. The chain uses TRBV25-1 and TRBJ2-5, with 7 nucleotides matching TRBD2. The CDR3 has 15 amino acids. Trimming at V came to 0 bases and at J to 5 bases, leaving 6 bases not matched to a gene. Germline CDR1 and CDR2: MGHDK and SYGVNS.

The chain couples TRBV7-2 to TRBJ2-3, with TRBD2 matching over 7 bases. The ends lost 5 bases at V and 4 bases at J; junction bases unmatched: 12. CDR1 SGHTA and CDR2 FQGNSA come from the germline V gene. The CDR3 is 16 amino acids. The CDR3 loop reads CASSPVLTSLPDTQYF. CDR3 in DNA: TGTGCCAGCAGCCCGGTCCTGACTAGCTTGCCAGATACGCAGTATTTT.

This clonotype appeared a few times. This chain joins TRBV27 and TRBJ2-7; D unclear. The CDR3 loop spans 14 amino acids. Trimming cost V 3 bases and J 0 bases, with 9 bases left between them. Germline CDR1 is MNHEY and CDR2 is SMNVEV (reference sequence). CDR3 residues: CASSFGWSSYEQYF. CDR3 nucleotide sequence: TGTGCCAGCAGTTTCGGATGGAGCTCCTACGAGCAGTACTTC.

This chain uses TRBV18 with TRBJ1-1; D is uncertain. This CDR3 is built from 13 residues. V lost 8 bases and J 0 bases, leaving 10 bases between the germline ends. Per the germline V gene, CDR1 is KGHSH and CDR2 is LQKENI. In nucleotides, the CDR3 is TGTGCCAGCCGATGGAACATGAACACTGAAGCTTTCTTT. Translation gives CASRWNMNTEAFF. Looking up the rest from reference TRBV18 and TRBJ1-1 gives the full variable domain: NAGVMQNPRHLVRRRGQEARLRCSPMKGHSHVYWYRQLPEEGLKFMVYLQKENIIDESGMPKERFSAEFPKEGPSILRIQQVVRGDSAAYFCASRWNMNTEAFFGQGTRLTVV.

This clonotype was seen repeatedly, ten times or more. The chain combines TRBV7-2 with TRBJ1-6; 9 bases fit TRBD1. This CDR3 has 15 amino acids. CDR1 is SGHTA and CDR2 is FQGNSA in the germline V gene. Trimming took 1 base from V and 8 from J; bases not matched to a gene: 3. The DNA for the CDR3 is TGTGCCAGCAGCTTAGGGGACAGGGATTATTCACCCCTCCACTTT. This encodes CASSLGDRDYSPLHF. Based on the CDR3 plus reference TRBV7-2 and TRBJ1-6, the full variable domain is GAGVSQSPSNKVTEKGKDVELRCDPISGHTALYWYRQSLGQGLEFLIYFQGNSAPDKSGLPSDRFSAERTGGSVSTLTIQRTQQEDSAVYLCASSLGDRDYSPLHFGNGTRLTVT.

Many counts were recorded for this clonotype. In DNA form, the CDR3 reads TGTGCCATCAGTGAGGAGGGACACGGCTCTTACGAGCAGTACTTC. Its protein is CAISEEGHGSYEQYF. The chain couples TRBV10-3 to TRBJ2-7, with D maybe TRBD1 (6 bases). The CDR3 runs to 15 residues. V lost 2 bases and J lost 4, with 15 bases in between. Per germline, CDR1 ENHRY and CDR2 SYGVKD.

The table lists this clonotype with a few counts. The V call is TRBV20-1, the J call TRBJ1-5; D is possibly TRBD1 (5 bases). The CDR3 runs to 14 residues. The V gene lost 0 bases and the J gene lost 5 bases, with 11 bases spanning the gap. Germline values: CDR1 DFQATT, CDR2 SNEGSKA (reference sequence). DNA of the CDR3: TGCAGTGCTAGAGATCTCGGGGGTCATCAGCCCCAGCATTTT. It codes for CSARDLGGHQPQHF.

This chain joins TRBV20-1 and TRBJ2-3, with 11 bases identical to TRBD1. J gave up 5 bases and V 4 bases, and 14 bases lay outside the gene matches. The length of the CDR3 is 17 residues. Per the germline V gene, CDR1 is DFQATT and CDR2 is SNEGSKA (reference sequence). CDR3 nucleotides: TGCAGTGCTACCCAGCCTCCTTGGGGACAGGGGGGAGATACGCAGTATTTT. Translated, it gives CSATQPPWGQGGDTQYF.

The V and J genes are TRBV5-1 and TRBJ1-5; 9 bases fit TRBD1. Germline CDR1 reads SGHRS; CDR2 reads YFSETQ. Trimming removed 4 bases from V and 0 bases from J; junction bases left unmatched: 8. The CDR3 is 17 amino acids. The CDR3 reads CASSPGQGVDSNQPQHF. The DNA for the CDR3 is TGCGCCAGCAGCCCGGGACAGGGAGTCGATAGCAATCAGCCCCAGCATTTT.

The rearrangement links TRBV29-1 to TRBJ1-3; 9 nucleotides agree with TRBD1. From germline, CDR1 is SQVTM and CDR2 ANQGSEA. J was trimmed by 4 bases and V by 5 bases; bases with no gene match: 6. This CDR3 comprises 14 residues. The DNA of the CDR3 is TGCAGCGTTTGGGACAGGGCGGGAGGAAACACCATATATTTT. Translated: CSVWDRAGGNTIYF.